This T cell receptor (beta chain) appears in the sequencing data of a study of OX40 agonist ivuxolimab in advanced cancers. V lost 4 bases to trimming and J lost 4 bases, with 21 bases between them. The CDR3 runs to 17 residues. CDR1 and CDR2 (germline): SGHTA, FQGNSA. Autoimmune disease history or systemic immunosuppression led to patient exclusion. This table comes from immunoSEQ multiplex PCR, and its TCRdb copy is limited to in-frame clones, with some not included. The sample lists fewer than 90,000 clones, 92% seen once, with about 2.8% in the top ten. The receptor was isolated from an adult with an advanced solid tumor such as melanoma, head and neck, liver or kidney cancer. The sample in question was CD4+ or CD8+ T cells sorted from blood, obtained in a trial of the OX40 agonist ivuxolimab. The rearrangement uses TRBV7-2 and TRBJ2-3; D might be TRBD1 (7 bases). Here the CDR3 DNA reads TGTGCCAGCAGCTCTCGACAGGGACTCCTCCCCGCAGATACGCAGTATTTT. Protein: CASSSRQGLLPADTQYF. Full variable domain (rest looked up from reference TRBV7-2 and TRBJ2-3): GAGVSQSPSNKVTEKGKDVELRCDPISGHTALYWYRQSLGQGLEFLIYFQGNSAPDKSGLPSDRFSAERTGGSVSTLTIQRTQQEDSAVYLCASSSRQGLLPADTQYFGPGTRLTVL.